This T cell receptor (beta chain) was captured by sequencing in a study of shared T cell receptors in the human thymus. Method: immunoSEQ multiplex PCR; TCRdb's copy keeps in-frame clones and lacks some. The table shows hundreds of thousands of clones, with approximately 89% occurring only once. These data also featured in a second study, about human thymus T cells. As that study records: The donors were infants in Finland with congenital heart defects, otherwise immunologically healthy.

This TCR derives from a boy under two years old with a congenital heart defect. Sequenced material: thymocytes.

The chain's CDR3 is CASSLARDRAPDTQYF. Here the CDR3 DNA reads TGTGCCAGCAGCTTAGCGCGGGACAGGGCCCCAGATACGCAGTATTTT. The chain has TRBV7-9 and TRBJ2-3; 9 positions agree with TRBD1. This CDR3 contains 16 residues. V dropped 0 bases and J dropped 4; count of bases not matched to a gene: 5. Germline-derived CDR1 and CDR2 are SEHNR and FQNEAQ (reference sequence).